This T cell receptor (beta chain) was sequenced in a study of cytomegalovirus exposure and HLA in healthy donors. General study points: About 150 TCR beta chains were listed as cytomegalovirus-associated. Rare TCR sequences predominated, though certain public TCRs were found in many donors. In vitro data verified a few CMV-associated chains as specific for CMV antigens.

Note on this clone: As yet, its antigen is unknown.

The CDR3 has 14 residues. Clones were read by immunoSEQ multiplex PCR, and TCRdb kept only the in-frame ones, dropping some. The data contain about 170,000 clones, approximately 87% of them seen just once; the ten biggest clones take up more than 1.2%. The gene calls are TRBV21-1 and TRBJ2-7; no check of the table's D call, TRBD2, against the DNA was made. TRBV21-1 is flagged as a pseudogene. The sequence was collected from a woman aged 30 to 39 in good health and CMV-seronegative. Input material: PBMCs. The CDR3 DNA reads as TGTGCCAGCAGCAAAGATGGAGGCTGCCACGAGCAGTACTTC. Translating it yields CASSKDGGCHEQYF.